The next 15 T cell receptor beta chains were all read from a single sample in a study of resident and recirculating memory T cells in vitiligo. This table comes from immunoSEQ multiplex PCR, and its TCRdb copy is limited to in-frame clones, with some not included. The sample shows roughly 76,000 clones, 91% of them seen only once. The sample was blood. The source is a male donor with vitiligo.

The sample holds one count of this clone. The chain links TRBV19 to TRBJ1-6, with D possibly matching TRBD1 (6 bases). This CDR3 comprises 15 residues. V lost 3 bases to trimming and J lost 10 bases, with 16 bases between them. CDR1 is LNHDA, CDR2 SQIVND, per germline (reference sequence). CDR3 DNA sequence: TGTGCCAGTAGTATTGGTGGGACAAAAGGGTCACCCCTCCACTTT. As protein: CASSIGGTKGSPLHF.

The chain uses TRBV7-3 and TRBJ2-2, with D possibly being TRBD2 (6 bases). The CDR3 loop spans 18 amino acids. From germline, CDR1 is SGHTA and CDR2 FQGTGA. The V end lost 5 bases, the J end lost 0 bases, and 19 bases lay between the germline ends. The CDR3 here is CASSPVPGLTANTGELFF. Here the CDR3 DNA reads TGTGCCAGCAGCCCAGTACCGGGACTCACCGCGAACACCGGGGAGCTGTTTTTT.

The rearrangement links TRBV5-4 to TRBJ2-1, with 8 nucleotides matching TRBD2. The CDR3 is 13 residues long. The junction had 5 bases not matched to a gene; V was cut back by 5 bases and J by 7 bases. CDR1 is SGHNT and CDR2 is YYREEE in the germline V gene (reference sequence). Written as DNA, the CDR3 is TGTGCCAGCAGATCGGGACTAGTGAATGAGCAGTTCTTC. It translates to CASRSGLVNEQFF. Combining the CDR3 with reference TRBV5-4 and TRBJ2-1 gives the whole variable domain ETGVTQSPTHLIKTRGQQVTLRCSSQSGHNTVSWYQQALGQGPQFIFQYYREEENGRGNFPPRFSGLQFPNYSSELNVNALELDDSALYLCASRSGLVNEQFFGPGTRLTVL.

J is TRBJ1-1 and V is TRBV6-6; D remains ambiguous. V lost 3 bases to trimming and J lost 0 bases, with 11 bases between them. Germline V gene data show CDR1 as MNHNY and CDR2 as SVGAGI (reference sequence). CDR3 length: 15 amino acids. CDR3 loop: CASSYYGVMNTEAFF. CDR3 bases: TGTGCCAGCAGTTATTACGGAGTGATGAACACTGAAGCTTTCTTT.

The gene calls are TRBV2 and TRBJ1-1; a possible D gene is TRBD1 (5 bases). CDR1 is SNHLY, CDR2 FYNNEI, per germline. The CDR3 is 19 residues long. Trimming took off 0 bases at V and 1 base at J, with 21 bases between the two ends. The CDR3 loop reads CASSEANAGGVEPNTEAFF. As DNA, the CDR3 is TGTGCCAGCAGTGAAGCGAACGCCGGGGGGGTGGAACCGAACACTGAAGCTTTCTTT.

V usage is TRBV18 and J usage is TRBJ2-5; maybe TRBD1 (6 bases). V was cut by 3 bases and J by 5 bases, with 10 bases left in between. CDR1 and CDR2 from the germline V gene are KGHSH and LQKENI. The CDR3 totals 13 residues. The DNA of the CDR3 is TGTGCCAGCTCACCGGACAGTCAGGAGACCCAGTACTTC. Its protein product is CASSPDSQETQYF. The entire variable domain, with the rest obtained from reference TRBV18 and TRBJ2-5, is as follows: NAGVMQNPRHLVRRRGQEARLRCSPMKGHSHVYWYRQLPEEGLKFMVYLQKENIIDESGMPKERFSAEFPKEGPSILRIQQVVRGDSAAYFCASSPDSQETQYFGPGTRLLVL.

The chain links TRBV7-9 to TRBJ1-5; tentative D call: TRBD1 (5 bases). The CDR3 is made up of 14 amino acids. V was clipped by 5 bases and J by 5 bases, with 13 bases between them. CDR1 and CDR2 (germline): SEHNR, FQNEAQ (reference sequence). The CDR3 protein is CASSPPGGDQPQHF. The CDR3 DNA follows: TGTGCCAGCAGCCCCCCCGGGGGGGATCAGCCCCAGCATTTT.

This clone was detected once. A much larger clone differs from this one at a single base, so this may be a read error. Other DNA sequences in this specimen translate into the identical CDR3. The chain couples TRBV4-3 to TRBJ1-2; the match to TRBD1 covers 10 bases. The germline V gene encodes CDR1 LGHNA and CDR2 YSLEER. The CDR3 is 14 residues long. Here the CDR3 reads CASSQGQGTYGYTF. The CDR3 DNA reads as TGCGCCAGTAGCCAGGGACAGGGGACTTATGGCTACACCTTC.

The chain uses TRBV18 and TRBJ2-2; 9 bases match TRBD1. V trimming: 3 bases; J trimming: 0 bases; junction bases outside the gene matches: 5. The CDR3 is made up of 17 amino acids. The V gene's germline CDR1 is KGHSH and CDR2 LQKENI. This CDR3 reads CASSPTGTGPNTGELFF. The CDR3 DNA reads as TGTGCCAGCTCACCTACCGGGACAGGGCCGAACACCGGGGAGCTGTTTTTT.

This clone appeared once. This rearrangement joins TRBV10-1 to TRBJ1-2; D remains unclear. The CDR3 is 15 residues long. CDR1 WNHNN and CDR2 SYGVQD come from the germline V gene (reference sequence). V was cut by 3 bases and J by 7 bases, with 18 bases left in between. The CDR3 region has the DNA TGCGCCAGCAGTGAAGGCGGAAAATATCTTCTTGGCTACACCTTC. Its translation is CASSEGGKYLLGYTF.

The rearrangement joins TRBV6-4 to TRBJ1-1, with D possibly matching TRBD1 (5 bases). The ends were cut back, 6 bases at V and 4 bases at J, with 12 bases in the middle. Germline lookup yields CDR1 MRHNA and CDR2 SNTAGT. CDR3 size: 13 residues. Written as DNA, the CDR3 is TGTGCCAGCAGGGCGGAAGGGGTCACTGAAGCTTTCTTT. It yields the protein CASRAEGVTEAFF.

This chain connects TRBV7-9 to TRBJ1-6; D not certain. Germline lookup yields CDR1 SEHNR and CDR2 FQNEAQ (reference sequence). This CDR3 has 13 residues. Trimming left V 0 bases short and J 7 bases short, with 4 bases between. Here the CDR3 DNA reads TGTGCCAGCAGCTTAGCGCGGAATTCACCCCTCCACTTT. As protein: CASSLARNSPLHF.

The chain employs TRBV7-9 and TRBJ1-5, with D possibly being TRBD1 (5 bases). This CDR3 spans 15 amino acids. V gave up 5 bases and J gave up 4 bases, with 15 bases separating them. Germline values: CDR1 SEHNR, CDR2 FQNEAQ (reference sequence). DNA for the CDR3: TGTGCCAGCAGCGTAGGGGCGACAGAAAATCAGCCCCAGCATTTT. Translated, it gives CASSVGATENQPQHF. Combining the CDR3 with reference TRBV7-9 and TRBJ1-5 gives the whole variable domain DTGVSQNPRHKITKRGQNVTFRCDPISEHNRLYWYRQTLGQGPEFLTYFQNEAQLEKSRLLSDRFSAERPKGSFSTLEIQRTEQGDSAMYLCASSVGATENQPQHFGDGTRLSIL.

Only one count was recorded for this clone. The chain uses TRBV5-4 and TRBJ2-2; 7 bases agree with TRBD1. This CDR3 region has 17 residues. Per germline, CDR1 SGHNT and CDR2 YYREEE (reference sequence). The V segment lost 0 bases and the J segment 2 bases; nucleotides outside the gene matches: 7. The CDR3 spells CASSLGGQIRNTGELFF. The CDR3 DNA reads as TGTGCCAGCAGCTTGGGGGGACAGATCAGAAACACCGGGGAGCTGTTTTTT.

The chain is built from TRBV6-5 and TRBJ2-3; 10 bases agree with TRBD2. V was pared by 0 bases and J by 7 bases, with 7 bases of the junction left unmatched. The CDR3 totals 16 residues. CDR1 MNHEY and CDR2 SVGAGI come from the germline V gene. Here the CDR3 reads CASSYSGGLASYTQYF. CDR3 nucleotides: TGTGCCAGCAGTTACTCGGGGGGACTAGCGAGCTATACGCAGTATTTT.